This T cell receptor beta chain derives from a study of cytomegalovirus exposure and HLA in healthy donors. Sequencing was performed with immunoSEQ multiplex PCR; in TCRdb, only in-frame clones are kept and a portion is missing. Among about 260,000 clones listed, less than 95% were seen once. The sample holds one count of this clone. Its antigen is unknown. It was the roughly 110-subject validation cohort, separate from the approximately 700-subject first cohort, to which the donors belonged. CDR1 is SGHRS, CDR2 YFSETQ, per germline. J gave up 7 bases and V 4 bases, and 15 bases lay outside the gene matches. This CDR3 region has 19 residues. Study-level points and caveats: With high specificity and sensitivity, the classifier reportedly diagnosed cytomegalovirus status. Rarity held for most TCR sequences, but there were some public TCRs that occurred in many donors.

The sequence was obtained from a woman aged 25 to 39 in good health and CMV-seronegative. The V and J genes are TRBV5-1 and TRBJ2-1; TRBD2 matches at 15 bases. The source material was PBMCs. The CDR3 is CASSSPVRPGTSGRNEQFF. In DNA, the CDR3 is TGCGCCAGCAGCAGTCCCGTAAGACCCGGGACTAGCGGGAGGAATGAGCAGTTCTTC.